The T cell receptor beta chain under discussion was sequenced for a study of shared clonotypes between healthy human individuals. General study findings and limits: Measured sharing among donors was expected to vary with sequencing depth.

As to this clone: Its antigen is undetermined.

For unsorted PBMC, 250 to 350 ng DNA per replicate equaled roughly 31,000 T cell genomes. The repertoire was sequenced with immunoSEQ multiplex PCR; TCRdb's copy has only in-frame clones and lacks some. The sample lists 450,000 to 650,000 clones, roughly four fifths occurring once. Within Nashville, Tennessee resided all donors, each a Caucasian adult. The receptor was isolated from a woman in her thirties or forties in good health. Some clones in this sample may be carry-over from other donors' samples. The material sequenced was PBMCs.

CDR3 nucleotides: TGTGCCATCAGTCCCAGAGAGGACAGGGGAGACGGCTACGAGCAGTACTTC. It codes for CAISPREDRGDGYEQYF. The chain links TRBV10-3 to TRBJ2-7; TRBD1 matches 9 bases. Germline V gene sequence: CDR1 ENHRY, CDR2 SYGVKD. The CDR3 has 17 residues. With V trimmed by 5 bases and J by 3 bases, 14 bases remained unmatched.